This section outlines one TCR beta chain sequence together with its context. Only in-frame clones appear in the TCRdb table, and some are missing; sequencing was by immunoSEQ multiplex PCR. This table has approximately 460,000 clones, approximately 89% appearing once. This entry belongs to a study of blood T cell repertoires in COVID-19. Study in general: PBMCs, B-cell-depleted T cells, or T cells were the source of the cDNA or gDNA that made up the material.

Germline lookup yields CDR1 MRHNA and CDR2 SNTAGT. V was clipped by 6 bases and J by 6 bases, with 18 bases between them. This CDR3 has 15 residues. During active infection, Seattle patients enrolled and were then monitored through disease. This chain uses TRBV6-4 with TRBJ2-1; D may be TRBD2 (6 bases). The source of this sequence is a man younger than 30 with COVID-19, enrolled during active disease. Sample: peripheral blood. CDR3 coding DNA: TGTGCCAGCAGACTCCAATCTAGCGCGAGCAATGAGCAGTTCTTC. Protein product: CASRLQSSASNEQFF.